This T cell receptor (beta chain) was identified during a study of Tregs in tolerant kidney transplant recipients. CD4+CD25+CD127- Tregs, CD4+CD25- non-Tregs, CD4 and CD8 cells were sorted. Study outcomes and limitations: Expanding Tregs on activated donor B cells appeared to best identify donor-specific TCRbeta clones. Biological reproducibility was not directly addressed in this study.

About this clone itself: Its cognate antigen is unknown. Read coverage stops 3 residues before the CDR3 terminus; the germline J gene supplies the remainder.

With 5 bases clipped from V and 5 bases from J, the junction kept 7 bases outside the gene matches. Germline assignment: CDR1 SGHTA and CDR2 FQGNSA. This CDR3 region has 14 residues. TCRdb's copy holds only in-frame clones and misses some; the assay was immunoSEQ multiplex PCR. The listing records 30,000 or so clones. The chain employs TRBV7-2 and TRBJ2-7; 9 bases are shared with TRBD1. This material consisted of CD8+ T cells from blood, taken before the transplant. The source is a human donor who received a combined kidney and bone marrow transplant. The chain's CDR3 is CASSPPGQGNEQYF. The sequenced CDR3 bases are TGTGCCAGCAGCCCCCCGGGACAGGGTAACGAG.